The rows below give T cell receptor beta chains drawn from one sample of a study of CD8 T cells in Susac syndrome. TCRdb fed the immunoSEQ multiplex PCR reads into MiXCR, producing one record per CDR3 protein. Of roughly 130,000 distinct CDR3 sequences listed, approximately 94% are singletons. Material for sequencing was CD4+ T cells from PBMCs. These receptor sequences come from a human donor with multiple sclerosis. The CDR3 runs from the conserved cysteine through the conserved F or W. Fields, in order: J gene, D gene, clone size, V gene, CDR3 protein. A D gene is named only where the DNA matches it firmly. Not all rows give a size; the values are once, few, many and, for expanded clones, a class.

TRBJ1-2,NA,NA,TRBV12-3/TRBV12-4,CASNQATDYGYTF
TRBJ2-3,TRBD1,once,TRBV6-6,CASSLDRTGTDTQYF
TRBJ2-1,NA,NA,TRBV24-1,CATSDTRTYNEQFF
TRBJ2-2,TRBD2,once,TRBV6-6,CASSYGGGVTGELFF
TRBJ2-7,NA,once,TRBV20-1,CSASRGANYEQYF
TRBJ2-5,TRBD2,NA,TRBV28,CASSSREAGGQETQYF
TRBJ2-1,NA,NA,TRBV29-1,CSVQRGSEQFF
TRBJ2-7,NA,NA,TRBV6-2/TRBV6-3,CASTLPGNYEQYF
TRBJ2-7,NA,NA,TRBV6-6,CASSFEAISGYEQYF
TRBJ1-1,NA,NA,TRBV6-2/TRBV6-3,CASSYSMGGGTEAFF
TRBJ1-2,NA,NA,TRBV30,CAWSRTIYGYTF
TRBJ2-7,NA,NA,TRBV19,CASSPGQQPSYEQYF
TRBJ2-5,NA,NA,TRBV6-6,CASSPYREETQYF
TRBJ2-3,NA,NA,TRBV19,CASSRDRDTQYF
TRBJ1-2,NA,NA,TRBV19,CASSPPGAYGYTF
TRBJ1-1,TRBD1,NA,TRBV3-1,CASSQGDRGRATTEAFF
TRBJ1-5,TRBD1,NA,TRBV7-8,CASSLVILDRVRQPQHF
TRBJ1-2,NA,NA,TRBV27,CASTYLIGGGYTF
TRBJ1-2,NA,NA,TRBV25-1,CASSEAGRVGGYTF
TRBJ1-1,NA,NA,TRBV6-5,CASSSTGHPSEAFF
TRBJ1-2,NA,once,TRBV6-1,CASRHHWGGSNYGYTF
TRBJ2-7,TRBD1,NA,TRBV27,CASSLRVGDRGAGEQYF
TRBJ2-5,NA,NA,TRBV7-3,CASSFLPKETQYF
TRBJ1-1,NA,NA,TRBV12-3/TRBV12-4,CASSLNGNTEAFF
TRBJ2-4,NA,NA,TRBV12-3/TRBV12-4,CASKAEWAKNIQYF
TRBJ2-5,TRBD1,NA,TRBV19,CASVKGGDETQYF
TRBJ2-6,TRBD1,NA,TRBV30,CASDRDSGANVLTF
TRBJ1-5,NA,few,TRBV29-1,CSVDIGGDGNQPQHF
TRBJ2-5,TRBD2,NA,TRBV15,CATSRGWTSGTQETQYF
TRBJ2-7,NA,NA,TRBV30,CAWSVKQGYEQYF
TRBJ1-2,NA,NA,TRBV7-9,CASSSDNYGYTF
TRBJ1-2,NA,NA,TRBV7-9,CASSPGPPGDYGYTF
TRBJ1-1,NA,once,TRBV19,CASSLLGGANTEAFF
TRBJ2-5,NA,NA,TRBV12-3/TRBV12-4,CASSLGHQETQYF
TRBJ2-1,TRBD2,NA,TRBV4-3,CASSQRYGGAAYEQFF
TRBJ1-1,NA,NA,TRBV12-3/TRBV12-4,CASSFGRGLKAFF
TRBJ2-2,NA,NA,TRBV19,CASTPRGLTGELFF
TRBJ2-5,NA,NA,TRBV7-2,CASTPSGETQYF
TRBJ1-5,NA,NA,TRBV6-2/TRBV6-3,CASSPMGDPNQPQHF
TRBJ2-2,NA,NA,TRBV6-5,CASSLLGATGELFF
TRBJ1-3,NA,NA,TRBV5-1,CASSTDGGSGNTIYF
TRBJ2-4,TRBD2,NA,TRBV5-1,CASSLGPRAGGLGNIQYF
TRBJ2-1,NA,NA,TRBV2,CASGGGPTIYNEQFF
TRBJ1-4,TRBD1,NA,TRBV30,CAWSQGGWEKLFF
TRBJ2-2,NA,NA,TRBV14,CASSPVVAGELFF
TRBJ2-1,NA,NA,TRBV15,CATREPGQRSMEFF
TRBJ1-1,NA,NA,TRBV13,CASSLDQGRRAFF
TRBJ1-1,TRBD1,NA,TRBV29-1,CSAADVGQGNSEAFF
TRBJ2-7,NA,NA,TRBV9,CASSVDQGRYEQYF
TRBJ1-5,NA,NA,TRBV19,CASSIPGNQPQHF
TRBJ1-2,NA,NA,TRBV30,CAWSTSPNYGYTF
TRBJ2-2,TRBD1,NA,TRBV3-1,CASSQGGGQGSGELFF